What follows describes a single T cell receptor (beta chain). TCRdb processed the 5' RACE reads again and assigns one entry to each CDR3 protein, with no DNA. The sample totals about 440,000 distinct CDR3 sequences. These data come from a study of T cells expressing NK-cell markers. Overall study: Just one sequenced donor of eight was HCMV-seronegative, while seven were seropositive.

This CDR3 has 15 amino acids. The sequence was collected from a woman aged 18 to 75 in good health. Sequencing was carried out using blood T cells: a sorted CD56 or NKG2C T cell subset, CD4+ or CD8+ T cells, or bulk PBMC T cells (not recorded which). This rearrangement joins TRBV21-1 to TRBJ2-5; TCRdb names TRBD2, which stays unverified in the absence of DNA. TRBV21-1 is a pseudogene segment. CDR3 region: CASSSSGGGKETQYF.